This T cell receptor (beta chain) is from a study of blood T cell repertoires in COVID-19. Study information: PBMCs, B-cell-depleted T cells, or T cells provided the cDNA or gDNA that made up the material.

V shed 0 bases, J shed 0 bases, and the junction held 6 bases outside the gene matches. Germline CDR1 MNHEY, CDR2 SVGEGT. The CDR3 totals 18 residues. Some clones are missing from TCRdb's copy, which holds only in-frame ones; the method was immunoSEQ multiplex PCR. The data show about 35,000 clones, approximately 78% seen once. The TCR originated in a man aged 55-75 years in a cohort sampled during active COVID-19. The sample taken for sequencing was peripheral blood. The chain carries TRBV6-2 or TRBV6-3 and TRBJ2-1; TRBD2 matches 9 bases. The CDR3 DNA reads as TGTGCCAGCAGTTACTCGTATCTAGCGGGGCTCTCCTACAATGAGCAGTTCTTC. This translates into CASSYSYLAGLSYNEQFF.